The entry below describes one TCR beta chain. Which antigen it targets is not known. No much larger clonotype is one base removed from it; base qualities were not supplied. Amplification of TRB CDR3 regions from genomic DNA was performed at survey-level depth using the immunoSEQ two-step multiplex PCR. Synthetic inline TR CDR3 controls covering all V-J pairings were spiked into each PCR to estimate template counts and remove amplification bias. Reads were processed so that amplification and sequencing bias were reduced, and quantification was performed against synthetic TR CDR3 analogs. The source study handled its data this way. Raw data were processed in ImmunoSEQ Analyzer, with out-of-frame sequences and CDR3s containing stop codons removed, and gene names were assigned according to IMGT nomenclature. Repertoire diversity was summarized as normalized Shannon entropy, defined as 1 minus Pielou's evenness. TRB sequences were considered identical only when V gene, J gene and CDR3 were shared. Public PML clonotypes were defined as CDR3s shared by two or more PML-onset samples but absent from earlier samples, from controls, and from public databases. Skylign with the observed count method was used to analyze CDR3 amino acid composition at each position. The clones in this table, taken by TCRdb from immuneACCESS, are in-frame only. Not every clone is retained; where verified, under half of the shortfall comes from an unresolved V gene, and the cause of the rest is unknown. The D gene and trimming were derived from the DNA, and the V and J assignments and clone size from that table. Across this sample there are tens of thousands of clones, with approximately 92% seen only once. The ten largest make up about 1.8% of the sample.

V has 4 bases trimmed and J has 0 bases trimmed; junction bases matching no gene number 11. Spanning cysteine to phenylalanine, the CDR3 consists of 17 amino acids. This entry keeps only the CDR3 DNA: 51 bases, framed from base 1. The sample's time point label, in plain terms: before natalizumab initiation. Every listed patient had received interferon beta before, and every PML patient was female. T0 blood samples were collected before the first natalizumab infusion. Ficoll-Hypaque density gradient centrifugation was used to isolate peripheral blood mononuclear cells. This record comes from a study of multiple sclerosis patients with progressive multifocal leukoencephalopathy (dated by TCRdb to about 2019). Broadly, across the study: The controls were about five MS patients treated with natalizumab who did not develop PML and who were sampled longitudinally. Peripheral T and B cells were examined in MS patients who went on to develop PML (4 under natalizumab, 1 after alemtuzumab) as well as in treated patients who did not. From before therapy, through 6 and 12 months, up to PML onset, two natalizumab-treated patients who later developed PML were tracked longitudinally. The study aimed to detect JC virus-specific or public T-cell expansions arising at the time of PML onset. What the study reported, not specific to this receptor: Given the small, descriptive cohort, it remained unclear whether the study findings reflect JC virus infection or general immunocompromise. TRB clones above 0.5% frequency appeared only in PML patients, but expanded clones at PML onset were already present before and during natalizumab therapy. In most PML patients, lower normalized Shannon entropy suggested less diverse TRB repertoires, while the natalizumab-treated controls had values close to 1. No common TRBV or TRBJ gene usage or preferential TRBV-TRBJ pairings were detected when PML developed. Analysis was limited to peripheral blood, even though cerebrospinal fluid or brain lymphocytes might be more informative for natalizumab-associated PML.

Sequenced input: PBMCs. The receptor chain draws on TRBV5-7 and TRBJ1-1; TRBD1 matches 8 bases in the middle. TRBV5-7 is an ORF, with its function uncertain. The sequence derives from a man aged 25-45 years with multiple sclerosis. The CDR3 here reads CASSRDRFIGLNTEAFF. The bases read TGTGCCAGCAGCCGGGACAGGTTCATAGGATTGAACACTGAAGCTTTCTTT.